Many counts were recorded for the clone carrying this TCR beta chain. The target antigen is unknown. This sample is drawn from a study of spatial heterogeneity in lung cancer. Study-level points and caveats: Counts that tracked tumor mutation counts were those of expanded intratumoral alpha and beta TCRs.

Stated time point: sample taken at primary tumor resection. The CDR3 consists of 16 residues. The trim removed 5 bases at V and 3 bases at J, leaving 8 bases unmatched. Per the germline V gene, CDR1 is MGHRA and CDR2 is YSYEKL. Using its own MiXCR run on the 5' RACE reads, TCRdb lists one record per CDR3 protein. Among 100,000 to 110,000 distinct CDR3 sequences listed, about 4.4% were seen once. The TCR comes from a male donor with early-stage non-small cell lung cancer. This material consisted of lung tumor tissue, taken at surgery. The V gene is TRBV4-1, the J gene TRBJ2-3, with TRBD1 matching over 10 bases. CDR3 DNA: TGCGCCAGCAGCTCGTCCGGGACAGGGGTTACAGATACGCAGTATTTT. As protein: CASSSSGTGVTDTQYF.